These T cell receptor beta chains were read from a single sample in a study of cytomegalovirus exposure and HLA in healthy donors. TCRdb's table, derived via immunoSEQ multiplex PCR, lists solely in-frame clones and lacks some. The repertoire holds 150,000 to 200,000 clones, with around 82% as singletons. Specimen: PBMCs. Every receptor here comes from a young man in good health and CMV-seronegative. CDR3s include the opening cysteine and the closing phenylalanine or tryptophan. The D gene is left open where the match is weak. Where a row states a size, it is once, few, many or the class of an expanded clone; other rows omit it.

cdr3_aa: CASREGAGDTQYF
cdr3_nt: TGTGCCAGCAGGGAGGGGGCTGGAGATACGCAGTATTTT
d_call: NA
j_call: TRBJ2-3
clone_size: NA
v_call: TRBV7-6

cdr3_aa: CASSPPREPYEQYF
cdr3_nt: TGTGCCAGCTCACCTCCGCGGGAGCCCTACGAGCAGTACTTC
d_call: TRBD2
j_call: TRBJ2-7
clone_size: NA
v_call: TRBV18

cdr3_aa: CASSVTTNTGELFF
cdr3_nt: TGTGCCAGCAGTGTGACTACGAACACCGGGGAGCTGTTTTTT
d_call: NA
j_call: TRBJ2-2
clone_size: NA
v_call: TRBV6-4

cdr3_aa: CAWSSLAGHEQYF
cdr3_nt: TGTGCCTGGAGCTCTCTAGCGGGCCACGAGCAGTACTTC
d_call: TRBD2
j_call: TRBJ2-7
clone_size: NA
v_call: TRBV30

cdr3_aa: CASWDSLNSPLHF
cdr3_nt: TGTGCCAGTTGGGACAGCCTTAATTCACCCCTCCACTTT
d_call: TRBD1
j_call: TRBJ1-6
clone_size: NA
v_call: TRBV6-7

cdr3_aa: CASSLAVGSGYGYTF
cdr3_nt: TGCGCCAGCAGCTTGGCGGTAGGTTCGGGCTATGGCTACACCTTC
d_call: NA
j_call: TRBJ1-2
clone_size: NA
v_call: TRBV5-1

cdr3_aa: CASSDSGGGPDTQYF
cdr3_nt: TGTGCCAGCAGTGATAGCGGGGGGGGACCAGATACGCAGTATTTT
d_call: TRBD2
j_call: TRBJ2-3
clone_size: few
v_call: TRBV6-1

cdr3_aa: CASSSGSYEQYF
cdr3_nt: TGTGCCAGCAGTAGCGGGAGTTACGAGCAGTACTTC
d_call: TRBD2
j_call: TRBJ2-7
clone_size: NA
v_call: TRBV6-1

cdr3_aa: CASSLARGFSYEQYF
cdr3_nt: TGTGCCAGCAGCTTAGCCCGGGGTTTCTCCTACGAGCAGTACTTC
d_call: NA
j_call: TRBJ2-7
clone_size: NA
v_call: TRBV7-9

cdr3_aa: CASSLEWTATDTQYF
cdr3_nt: TGCGCCAGCAGCTTGGAGTGGACAGCCACAGATACGCAGTATTTT
d_call: NA
j_call: TRBJ2-3
clone_size: NA
v_call: TRBV5-1

cdr3_aa: CASSLGGGYTEAFF
cdr3_nt: TGCGCCAGCAGCTTGGGAGGGGGATACACTGAAGCTTTCTTT
d_call: NA
j_call: TRBJ1-1
clone_size: once
v_call: TRBV5-1

cdr3_aa: CASSPSGGEQFF
cdr3_nt: TGTGCCAGCAGCCCGAGCGGGGGTGAGCAGTTCTTC
d_call: TRBD2
j_call: TRBJ2-1
clone_size: NA
v_call: TRBV11-2

cdr3_aa: CAWETGAYYGYTF
cdr3_nt: TGTGCCTGGGAGACCGGAGCCTACTATGGCTACACCTTC
d_call: NA
j_call: TRBJ1-2
clone_size: few
v_call: TRBV30

cdr3_aa: CASRGQGARSPLHF
cdr3_nt: TGCGCCAGCAGGGGACAGGGAGCCCGGTCACCCCTCCACTTT
d_call: TRBD1
j_call: TRBJ1-6
clone_size: once
v_call: TRBV4-1

cdr3_aa: CASSPELRGNTIYF
cdr3_nt: TGTGCCAGCAGTCCGGAGCTAAGGGGAAACACCATATATTTT
d_call: NA
j_call: TRBJ1-3
clone_size: once
v_call: TRBV9

cdr3_aa: CASTLLAGLLGYEQYF
cdr3_nt: TGTGCCAGCACTTTGTTAGCGGGTCTATTGGGTTACGAGCAGTACTTC
d_call: TRBD2
j_call: TRBJ2-7
clone_size: NA
v_call: TRBV5-4

cdr3_aa: CASSSETGPSYNSPLHF
cdr3_nt: TGTGCCAGCTCATCTGAGACAGGGCCCTCCTATAATTCACCCCTCCACTTT
d_call: TRBD1
j_call: TRBJ1-6
clone_size: NA
v_call: TRBV18

cdr3_aa: CATRQLTYEQYF
cdr3_nt: TGTGCCACCAGACAGCTTACCTACGAGCAGTACTTC
d_call: NA
j_call: TRBJ2-7
clone_size: NA
v_call: TRBV10-3

cdr3_aa: CASSHPLGSMNTEAFF
cdr3_nt: TGTGCCAGCAGTCACCCTCTGGGGAGCATGAACACTGAAGCTTTCTTT
d_call: NA
j_call: TRBJ1-1
clone_size: NA
v_call: TRBV2

cdr3_aa: CANPGNGTGAYNEQFF
cdr3_nt: TGTGCCAACCCCGGGAACGGGACAGGGGCCTACAATGAGCAGTTCTTC
d_call: TRBD1
j_call: TRBJ2-1
clone_size: NA
v_call: TRBV6-7

cdr3_aa: CASTTDRPLSTDTQYF
cdr3_nt: TGTGCCAGCACGACAGACAGGCCCCTTAGCACAGATACGCAGTATTTT
d_call: NA
j_call: TRBJ2-3
clone_size: NA
v_call: TRBV2

cdr3_aa: CASSYGVEPYEQYF
cdr3_nt: TGTGCCAGCAGTTACGGTGTAGAGCCCTACGAGCAGTACTTC
d_call: NA
j_call: TRBJ2-7
clone_size: once
v_call: TRBV6-6

cdr3_aa: CASSQAGGLNGELFF
cdr3_nt: TGCGCCAGCAGCCAAGCGGGGGGGCTGAACGGGGAGCTGTTTTTT
d_call: TRBD2
j_call: TRBJ2-2
clone_size: NA
v_call: TRBV4-1

cdr3_aa: CASSLSETGLGGYTF
cdr3_nt: TGTGCCAGCAGTTTATCAGAGACAGGCCTGGGGGGCTACACCTTC
d_call: NA
j_call: TRBJ1-2
clone_size: NA
v_call: TRBV6-6

cdr3_aa: CASAGQVSSGANVLTF
cdr3_nt: TGTGCCAGCGCGGGACAGGTTTCCTCTGGGGCCAACGTCCTGACTTTC
d_call: TRBD1
j_call: TRBJ2-6
clone_size: NA
v_call: TRBV2

cdr3_aa: CASSGSGNGDTQYF
cdr3_nt: TGTGCCAGCAGCGGTAGCGGGAATGGCGATACGCAGTATTTT
d_call: TRBD2
j_call: TRBJ2-3
clone_size: few
v_call: TRBV7-9

cdr3_aa: CASGSVLPDTQYF
cdr3_nt: TGTGCCAGCGGTAGCGTTTTGCCAGATACGCAGTATTTT
d_call: NA
j_call: TRBJ2-3
clone_size: NA
v_call: TRBV9

cdr3_aa: CASSETGTGGFNEQFF
cdr3_nt: TGTGCCAGCAGTGAGACCGGGACAGGGGGCTTCAATGAGCAGTTCTTC
d_call: TRBD1
j_call: TRBJ2-1
clone_size: NA
v_call: TRBV6-4

cdr3_aa: CASRRQGPRPDTQYF
cdr3_nt: TGTGCCAGCAGGCGACAGGGACCGCGACCAGATACGCAGTATTTT
d_call: TRBD1
j_call: TRBJ2-3
clone_size: NA
v_call: TRBV13

cdr3_aa: CASSINRGQGQPQHF
cdr3_nt: TGTGCCAGTAGTATTAACAGGGGGCAGGGTCAGCCCCAGCATTTT
d_call: TRBD1
j_call: TRBJ1-5
clone_size: NA
v_call: TRBV19

cdr3_aa: CASSPDSNTDTQYF
cdr3_nt: TGTGCCAGCAGCCCAGACAGCAACACAGATACGCAGTATTTT
d_call: NA
j_call: TRBJ2-3
clone_size: NA
v_call: TRBV7-6

cdr3_aa: CASSSRRGRIYEQYF
cdr3_nt: TGTGCCAGCAGCTCACGGAGGGGGCGCATCTACGAGCAGTACTTC
d_call: NA
j_call: TRBJ2-7
clone_size: NA
v_call: TRBV5-4

cdr3_aa: CASSLARGVANEKLFF
cdr3_nt: TGTGCCAGCAGCTTGGCCCGGGGGGTGGCTAATGAAAAACTGTTTTTT
d_call: NA
j_call: TRBJ1-4
clone_size: NA
v_call: TRBV5-6

cdr3_aa: CASRKHSSGANVLTF
cdr3_nt: TGTGCCAGCAGGAAACACAGCTCTGGGGCCAACGTCCTGACTTTC
d_call: NA
j_call: TRBJ2-6
clone_size: NA
v_call: TRBV28

cdr3_aa: CASSLATSYEAFF
cdr3_nt: TGTGCCAGCAGCTTAGCCACCTCCTATGAAGCTTTCTTT
d_call: NA
j_call: TRBJ1-1
clone_size: NA
v_call: TRBV7-8

cdr3_aa: CSVPSGTGAFF
cdr3_nt: TGCAGCGTTCCCTCAGGGACAGGAGCTTTCTTT
d_call: TRBD1
j_call: TRBJ1-1
clone_size: NA
v_call: TRBV29-1

cdr3_aa: CASSWDSKVYEQYF
cdr3_nt: TGTGCCAGCAGTTGGGACAGTAAGGTCTACGAGCAGTACTTC
d_call: TRBD1
j_call: TRBJ2-7
clone_size: NA
v_call: TRBV6-5

cdr3_aa: CASSQDSGETQYF
cdr3_nt: TGTGCCAGCTCTCAGGACAGTGGAGAGACCCAGTACTTC
d_call: NA
j_call: TRBJ2-5
clone_size: NA
v_call: TRBV18

cdr3_aa: CASSVTTGNEKLFF
cdr3_nt: TGTGCCAGCAGCGTAACTACCGGGAATGAAAAACTGTTTTTT
d_call: NA
j_call: TRBJ1-4
clone_size: NA
v_call: TRBV9

cdr3_aa: CASSLLAGAGDTQYF
cdr3_nt: TGTGCCAGCAGCTTGCTAGCGGGGGCCGGAGATACGCAGTATTTT
d_call: TRBD2
j_call: TRBJ2-3
clone_size: NA
v_call: TRBV11-3

cdr3_aa: CASSERFGRVQPQHF
cdr3_nt: TGCGCCAGCAGTGAAAGGTTTGGGAGGGTGCAGCCCCAGCATTTT
d_call: NA
j_call: TRBJ1-5
clone_size: NA
v_call: TRBV10-2

cdr3_aa: CSSSLITDTQYF
cdr3_nt: TGTTCCAGCAGCTTAATAACAGATACGCAGTATTTT
d_call: NA
j_call: TRBJ2-3
clone_size: once
v_call: TRBV7-9

cdr3_aa: CASSELISLVTRTYEQYF
cdr3_nt: TGTGCCAGCAGTGAATTAATCTCCCTTGTGACAAGGACCTACGAGCAGTACTTC
d_call: NA
j_call: TRBJ2-7
clone_size: NA
v_call: TRBV2

cdr3_aa: CASGRGGNTIYF
cdr3_nt: TGTGCCAGCGGCAGGGGGGGAAACACCATATATTTT
d_call: TRBD1
j_call: TRBJ1-3
clone_size: NA
v_call: TRBV6-5

cdr3_aa: CASSVRLAGGPDTDTQYF
cdr3_nt: TGTGCCAGCAGTGTGCGGCTAGCGGGAGGCCCCGACACAGATACGCAGTATTTT
d_call: TRBD2
j_call: TRBJ2-3
clone_size: NA
v_call: TRBV6-1

cdr3_aa: CASSQGSEIYEQYF
cdr3_nt: TGCGCCAGCAGCCAAGGTAGTGAGATATACGAGCAGTACTTC
d_call: NA
j_call: TRBJ2-7
clone_size: NA
v_call: TRBV4-1

cdr3_aa: CAWSVKGGTGELFF
cdr3_nt: TGTGCCTGGAGTGTAAAGGGGGGGACCGGGGAGCTGTTTTTT
d_call: NA
j_call: TRBJ2-2
clone_size: NA
v_call: TRBV30

cdr3_aa: CASSPGASGGFTDTQYF
cdr3_nt: TGTGCCAGCAGCCCAGGGGCGTCGGGAGGATTCACAGATACGCAGTATTTT
d_call: NA
j_call: TRBJ2-3
clone_size: NA
v_call: TRBV9

cdr3_aa: CASSLRGRDEKLFF
cdr3_nt: TGTGCCAGCAGTTTGAGGGGGAGGGATGAAAAACTGTTTTTT
d_call: NA
j_call: TRBJ1-4
clone_size: NA
v_call: TRBV11-2

cdr3_aa: CASSEGLASTDTQYF
cdr3_nt: TGTGCCAGCAGCGAGGGACTAGCGAGCACAGATACGCAGTATTTT
d_call: TRBD2
j_call: TRBJ2-3
clone_size: NA
v_call: TRBV9

cdr3_aa: CASSFDTRQPQHF
cdr3_nt: TGTGCCAGCAGCTTCGACACACGACAGCCCCAGCATTTT
d_call: NA
j_call: TRBJ1-5
clone_size: NA
v_call: TRBV5-4

cdr3_aa: CASSPGPKNIQYF
cdr3_nt: TGTGCCAGCAGCCCCGGTCCGAAAAACATTCAGTACTTC
d_call: NA
j_call: TRBJ2-4
clone_size: NA
v_call: TRBV5-4

cdr3_aa: CASSSRSSYNSPLHF
cdr3_nt: TGTGCCAGTAGTTCACGGAGCTCCTATAATTCACCCCTCCACTTT
d_call: NA
j_call: TRBJ1-6
clone_size: once
v_call: TRBV19

cdr3_aa: CASSLKAGLSSPLHF
cdr3_nt: TGTGCCAGCAGTTTGAAGGCAGGGTTGAGTTCACCCCTCCACTTT
d_call: NA
j_call: TRBJ1-6
clone_size: NA
v_call: TRBV27

cdr3_aa: CASSQGLVETQYF
cdr3_nt: TGTGCCAGCAGCCAAGGACTCGTCGAGACCCAGTACTTC
d_call: NA
j_call: TRBJ2-5
clone_size: NA
v_call: TRBV14

cdr3_aa: CASSLLTGDNYGYTF
cdr3_nt: TGCGCCAGCAGCTTGCTGACAGGGGACAACTATGGCTACACCTTC
d_call: TRBD1
j_call: TRBJ1-2
clone_size: NA
v_call: TRBV5-1